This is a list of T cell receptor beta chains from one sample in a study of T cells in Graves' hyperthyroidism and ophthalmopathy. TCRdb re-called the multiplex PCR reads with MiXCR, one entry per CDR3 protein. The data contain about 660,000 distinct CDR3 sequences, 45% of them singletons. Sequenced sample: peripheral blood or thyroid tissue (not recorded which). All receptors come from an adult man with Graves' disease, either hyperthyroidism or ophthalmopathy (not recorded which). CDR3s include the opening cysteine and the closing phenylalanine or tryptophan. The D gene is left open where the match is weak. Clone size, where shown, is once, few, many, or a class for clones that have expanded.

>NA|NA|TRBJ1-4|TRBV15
CARRGGEKLFF
TGTGCCAGGCGGGGAGGGGAAAAACTGTTTTTT
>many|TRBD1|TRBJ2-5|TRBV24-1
CATSDFVTGGLETQYF
TGTGCCACCAGTGATTTCGTGACAGGGGGCCTTGAGACCCAGTACTTC
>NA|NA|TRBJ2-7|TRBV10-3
CASRGEQPTYEQYF
TGTGCCAGCAGGGGGGAACAGCCCACCTACGAGCAGTACTTC
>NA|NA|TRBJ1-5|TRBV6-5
CASSYTANQPQHF
TGTGCCAGCAGTTATACAGCCAATCAGCCCCAGCATTTT
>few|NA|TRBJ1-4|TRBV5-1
CASSPGGSGFEKLFF
TGCGCCAGCAGCCCGGGGGGGAGCGGGTTCGAAAAACTGTTTTTT
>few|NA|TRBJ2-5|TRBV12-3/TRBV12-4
CASREGRGPQETQYF
TGTGCCAGCAGGGAGGGGCGGGGCCCACAAGAGACCCAGTACTTC
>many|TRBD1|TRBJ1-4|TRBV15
CATSRAADRGNEKLFF
TGTGCCACCAGCAGGGCCGCCGACAGGGGAAATGAAAAACTGTTTTTT
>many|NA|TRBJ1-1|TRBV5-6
CASSTGPSVRAFF
TGTGCCAGCAGCACTGGACCTTCCGTGCGAGCTTTCTTT
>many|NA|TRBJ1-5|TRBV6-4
CASSDTVQPQHF
TGTGCCAGCAGTGACACGGTCCAGCCCCAGCATTTT
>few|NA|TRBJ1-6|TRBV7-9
CATNLRAPGDNSPLHF
TGTGCGACCAACCTAAGGGCGCCAGGGGATAATTCACCCCTCCACTTT
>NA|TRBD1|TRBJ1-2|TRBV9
CASSLTGQGNYGYTF
TGTGCCAGCAGCTTAACGGGACAGGGAAACTATGGCTACACCTTC
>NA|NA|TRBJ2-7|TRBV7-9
CASSQFSYEQYF
TGTGCCAGCAGCCAATTTTCCTACGAGCAGTACTTC
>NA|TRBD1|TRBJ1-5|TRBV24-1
CATSDSGQHQHF
TGTGCCACCAGTGATTCGGGACAGCACCAGCATTTT
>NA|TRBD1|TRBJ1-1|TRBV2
CASRGTGGPTEAFF
TGTGCCAGCAGAGGGACAGGGGGCCCCACTGAAGCTTTCTTT
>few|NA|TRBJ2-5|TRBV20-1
CSAALLGGREETQYF
TGCAGTGCTGCCCTCCTAGGGGGGCGGGAAGAGACCCAGTACTTC
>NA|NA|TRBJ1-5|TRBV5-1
CASSLLGRSNQPQHF
TGCGCCAGCAGCTTGTTGGGGCGTAGCAATCAGCCCCAGCATTTT
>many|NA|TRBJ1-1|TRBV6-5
CASRINRAPDTEAFF
TGTGCCAGCAGAATAAACAGGGCTCCGGACACTGAAGCTTTCTTT
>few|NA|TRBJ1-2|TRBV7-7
CASSFGGTYGYTF
TGTGCCAGCAGTTTTGGGGGGACCTATGGCTACACCTTC
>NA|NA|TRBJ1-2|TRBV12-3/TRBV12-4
CASSLRDAIQYTF
TGTGCCAGCAGCCTCCGGGACGCAATACAGTACACCTTC
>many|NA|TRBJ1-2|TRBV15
CATSRDQGPYGYTF
TGTGCCACCAGCAGAGATCAGGGACCCTATGGCTACACCTTC
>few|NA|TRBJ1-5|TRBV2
CASSDYGAGSNQPQHF
TGTGCCAGCAGTGATTATGGCGCTGGGAGCAATCAGCCCCAGCATTTT
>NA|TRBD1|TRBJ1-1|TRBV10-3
CAISEGAGGASTEAFF
TGTGCCATCAGTGAGGGGGCAGGGGGGGCAAGCACTGAAGCTTTCTTT
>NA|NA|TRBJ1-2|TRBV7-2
CASSLDRTEKGGTF
TGTGCCAGCAGCTTAGATCGCACCGAAAAGGGCGGCACCTTC
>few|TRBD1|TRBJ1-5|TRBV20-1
CSARGTGGVHQPQHF
TGCAGTGCTAGGGGGACAGGGGGCGTCCATCAGCCCCAGCATTTT
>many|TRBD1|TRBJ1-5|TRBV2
CASSAGQGNQPQHF
TGTGCCAGCAGTGCCGGACAGGGAAATCAGCCCCAGCATTTT
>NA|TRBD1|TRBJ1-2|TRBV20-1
CSAPQGAHYGYTF
TGCAGTGCCCCCCAGGGGGCTCACTATGGCTACACCTTC
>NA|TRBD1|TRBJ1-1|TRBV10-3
CAIRGDRERTEAFF
TGTGCCATCAGGGGGGACAGGGAGAGAACTGAAGCTTTCTTT
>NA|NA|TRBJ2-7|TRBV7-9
CASSYSGLRYEQYF
TGTGCCAGCAGTTACTCAGGGCTTAGGTACGAGCAGTACTTC
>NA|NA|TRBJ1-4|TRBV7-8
CASSPTRGANEKLFF
TGTGCCAGCAGCCCCACTCGGGGAGCTAATGAAAAACTGTTTTTT
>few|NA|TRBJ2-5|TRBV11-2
CASSSQWGQETQYF
TGTGCCAGCAGCAGTCAATGGGGGCAAGAGACCCAGTACTTC
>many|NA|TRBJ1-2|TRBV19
CASRMPGGRIYGYTF
TGTGCCAGTAGGATGCCTGGGGGAAGGATCTATGGCTACACCTTC
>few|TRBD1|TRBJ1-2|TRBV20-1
CSAREGQGMNYGYTF
TGCAGTGCTAGAGAAGGACAGGGGATGAACTATGGCTACACCTTC
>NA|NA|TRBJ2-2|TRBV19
CASMPRGFANTGELFF
TGTGCCAGTATGCCCAGGGGATTTGCGAACACCGGGGAGCTGTTTTTT
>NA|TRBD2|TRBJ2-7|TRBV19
CASSIGGRGTYEQYF
TGTGCCAGTAGTATTGGCGGGAGGGGTACCTACGAGCAGTACTTC
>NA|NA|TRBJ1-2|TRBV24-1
CATSDATGTNYGYTF
TGTGCCACCAGTGATGCCACAGGGACCAACTATGGCTACACCTTC